This T cell receptor beta chain is from a study of cytomegalovirus exposure and HLA in healthy donors. Both 60 Vbeta primers and 13 Jbeta primers went into the PCR. Repertoires were generated with immunoSEQ multiplex PCR, while TCRdb's copy carries only in-frame clones and drops some. The sample carries 150,000 to 200,000 clones, roughly 79% recorded once. This CDR3 comprises 15 residues. From germline, CDR1 is SQVTM and CDR2 ANQGSEA. V was clipped by 2 bases and J by 0 bases; unmatched bases: 6. This rearrangement joins TRBV29-1 to TRBJ2-7; 8 bases map to TRBD1. The receptor's source is a woman aged 30 to 39 in good health and CMV-seropositive. Sequencing used PBMCs. The CDR3 region is CSVEFGDRSSYEQYF. The CDR3, as DNA: TGCAGCGTTGAATTTGGGGACAGGAGCTCCTACGAGCAGTACTTC.